This T cell receptor beta chain stems from a study of OX40 agonist ivuxolimab in advanced cancers. Regarding the research as a whole: Ivuxolimab was an agonistic, fully human IgG2 monoclonal antibody directed against OX40 (CD134), a costimulatory receptor. The dose-escalation cohort was almost 85% male with a mean age of approximately 60 years, ranging from roughly 23 to 90. Partial responses were achieved by three dose-escalation patients, of whom one had hepatocellular carcinoma and two had cutaneous melanoma. Of the roughly 54 dose-escalation patients, hepatocellular carcinoma was present in 19, melanoma in around 15, renal cell carcinoma in 9 and head and neck cancer in 9. Intravenous ivuxolimab was administered to patients every 2 weeks at six dose levels: 0.01, 0.1, 0.3, 1.5, 3 and 10 mg/kg. Patients were allowed to have had prior anti-PD-1, anti-PD-L1 or anti-CTLA-4 therapy, and 40% to 45% of the dose-escalation patients had been treated with checkpoint inhibitors. Peripheral TCRbeta sequencing aimed to test whether ivuxolimab altered TCR sequence diversity and caused clonal T-cell expansion. The monotherapy dose-escalation portion (N of about 57 patients) of the phase I ivuxolimab trial is reported in the paper. What the work shows at the level of the full study, not this receptor alone: After ivuxolimab, CD8+ T cells had more expanded clones than CD4+ T cells on average. Clonal expansion of both CD4+ and CD8+ blood T cells was observed from baseline to week 6 at doses 0.1 to 3.0 mg/kg. In the 0.1-3.0 mg/kg groups, partial responders had among the lowest normalized peripheral clonal expansion, particularly in CD8+ T cells. The antigen specificity of the clonally expanded peripheral T cells was not determined. Low levels of normalized T-cell clonal expansion were also seen in some nonresponding patients.

Patients with a history of autoimmune disease or receiving systemic immunosuppression were excluded from the trial. In every dose cohort, peripheral blood was drawn for TCR sequencing at baseline, cycle 4 day 1, and cycle 7 day 1. The samples were taken from a phase I, first-in-human, multicenter, open-label dose-escalation trial of ivuxolimab. Adults with locally advanced or metastatic melanoma, renal cell, hepatocellular, or head and neck squamous cell carcinoma were enrolled in the trial. Before TCR sequencing, CD4+ T cells and CD8+ T cells from peripheral blood were sorted into separate populations. This clone has only one observation. Its specific antigen is unknown. No much larger clone is present one base from it, and per-base qualities are unavailable. Genomic DNA was isolated from the sorted cells so that the TCRbeta CDR3 region could be sequenced. TCRbeta CDR3 regions were sequenced using the immunoSEQ Assay. The table comes from immuneACCESS by way of TCRdb, which keeps in-frame sequences with V and J called. Part of the clones is missing from these tables; in studies checked, under half for an unresolved V gene and the rest for unknown reasons. The sample contains more than 85,000 clones, about 90% of them found a single time. The leading ten clones occupy 1.5% to 2% of the sample.

The specimen was CD4+ or CD8+ T cells sorted from blood, collected in a trial of the OX40 agonist ivuxolimab. The sequence derives from an adult with an advanced solid tumor such as melanoma, head and neck, liver or kidney cancer.

The CDR3: CASSVFALAGSSGTDTQYF. The bases read TGTGCCAGCAGTGTTTTTGCTCTAGCGGGATCCTCTGGCACAGATACGCAGTATTTT. The rearranged segments are TRBV6-1 and TRBJ2-3; TRBD2 aligns with 9 central bases. Inclusive of the bounding cysteine and phenylalanine, the CDR3 is 19 residues long. Only the CDR3 region is kept as DNA, spanning 57 bases read in frame from base 1. CDR1 and CDR2, looked up from the germline V gene, are MNHNS and SASEGT. At the junction V is shortened by 4 bases and J by 1 base; bases outside the gene matches: 15.